The 21 T cell receptor beta chains in this list originate from one sample, sequenced in a study of blood T cells in healthy people across ages. Together with a sample-barcoded 5' primer, a J-beta primer mix was included in a second PCR lasting 7 to 11 cycles. Each CDR3 protein is one row after TCRdb ran MiXCR on the 5' RACE reads. The data hold 1.2 million to 1.5 million distinct CDR3 sequences, with about 43% observed a single time. Sequencing input: blood. The source is a young woman in good health.

The chain is built from TRBV4-1 and TRBJ2-1, with D maybe TRBD1 (5 bases). The V end was cut by 1 base, the J end by 7 bases, with 11 bases between. Germline loops: CDR1 MGHRA, CDR2 YSYEKL. The CDR3 consists of 14 residues. The CDR3 nucleotides read TGCGCCAGCAGCCAAGCAGGGTTACTTAATGAGCAGTTCTTC. Translated, it gives CASSQAGLLNEQFF.

This chain links TRBV20-1 with TRBJ2-3; 14 bases match TRBD2. Germline CDR1 and CDR2: DFQATT and SNEGSKA (reference sequence). Germline trimming cut 6 bases from V and 9 bases from J; bases unmatched to any gene: 17. There are 17 residues in the CDR3. The CDR3 loop is CSALRDETGLAGATQYF. The CDR3, as DNA: TGCAGTGCCCTCAGGGATGAAACGGGACTAGCGGGGGCCACGCAGTATTTT.

V is TRBV27 and J is TRBJ1-2, with 8 bases that match TRBD1. This CDR3 has 17 amino acids. The V gene end was trimmed by 6 bases and the J gene end by 3 bases; junction bases not matched to a gene: 15. In germline, CDR1 is MNHEY, CDR2 SMNVEV (reference sequence). The CDR3 DNA reads TGTGCCAGCAGCCTCGGACAGGGTAGGCCCCACTACTATGGCTACACCTTC. Amino acid sequence: CASSLGQGRPHYYGYTF.

This clonotype was observed a few times. The chain carries TRBV6-2 or TRBV6-3 and TRBJ2-1; D is possibly TRBD2 (6 bases). V gave up 6 bases and J gave up 9 bases, with 18 bases separating them. The germline V gene has CDR1 MNHEY and CDR2 SVGEGT. CDR3 length: 14 residues. The CDR3, as DNA: TGTGCCAGCAGACGACTAGGGGAAGCACCTGAGCAGTTCTTC. Its protein product is CASRRLGEAPEQFF.

The V and J genes are TRBV19 and TRBJ2-1, with TRBD2 identical over 11 bases. The length of the CDR3 is 13 residues. V was pared by 6 bases and J by 9 bases, with 4 bases of the junction left unmatched. CDR1 is LNHDA, CDR2 SQIVND, per germline (reference sequence). This CDR3 reads CASRLAGDGEQFF. The CDR3 DNA reads TGTGCCAGTAGACTAGCGGGAGATGGTGAGCAGTTCTTC.

This clonotype was detected a few times. The chain employs TRBV7-2 and TRBJ2-5; 9 positions agree with TRBD1. CDR3 length: 18 residues. With V trimmed by 0 bases and J by 4 bases, 12 bases remained unmatched. The germline gives CDR1 SGHTA, CDR2 FQGNSA. CDR3 protein: CASSLATLTGTGTETQYF. The CDR3 coding sequence is TGTGCCAGCAGCTTAGCGACACTCACCGGGACAGGGACAGAGACCCAGTACTTC.

Remarks on this clonotype: This CDR3 is missing its conserved last phenylalanine or tryptophan, likely due to a read error. The CDR3 coding sequence is TGCAGTGCTAGGCCCAATGAGGGTACGGTGTCTGGGGCCAACGTCCTGACTTTG. Translating gives CSARPNEGTVSGANVLTL. The rearrangement uses TRBV20-1 and TRBJ2-6; maybe TRBD2 (5 bases). The CDR3 covers 18 residues. V lost 3 bases to trimming and J lost 1 base, with 19 bases between them. Per germline, CDR1 DFQATT and CDR2 SNEGSKA (reference sequence).

This clonotype has just a few counts. The CDR3 coding sequence is TGTGCCAGCTCACCGCGACAGGGAGAGACCCAGTACTTC. Its translation is CASSPRQGETQYF. V usage is TRBV18 and J usage is TRBJ2-7; 7 bases line up with TRBD1. The J call is in doubt because the DNA end fits TRBJ2-5 better. This CDR3 region has 13 residues. Germline V lookup: CDR1 KGHSH, CDR2 LQKENI.

V and J are TRBV28 and TRBJ2-4; TRBD1 might be the D (7 bases). The CDR3 sequence is 14 residues long. In germline, CDR1 is MDHEN, CDR2 SYDVKM. With 5 bases removed from V and 8 bases from J, the gap between germline ends came to 16 bases. DNA for the CDR3: TGTGCCAGCAGTGTGCCAGGGGGGCGGGACATTCAGTACTTC. Protein product: CASSVPGGRDIQYF.

The rearrangement uses TRBV15 and TRBJ2-3; the match to TRBD2 covers 8 bases. Germline loops: CDR1 LNHNV, CDR2 YYDKDF (reference sequence). The CDR3 consists of 16 residues. The junction had 3 bases not matched to a gene; V was cut back by 1 base and J by 0 bases. CDR3 amino acids: CATSRVSGGSTDTQYF. The DNA for the CDR3 is TGTGCCACCAGCAGAGTGTCGGGGGGGAGCACAGATACGCAGTATTTT.

Comment on this clonotype: Since a much larger clone is just one base distant, this may be a read error. The genes are TRBV7-2 and TRBJ2-3; 7 positions match TRBD2. The trim removed 5 bases at V and 2 bases at J, leaving 10 bases unmatched. The CDR3 has 16 residues. Germline assignment: CDR1 SGHTA and CDR2 FQGNSA. This chain's CDR3 is CASSRSGGGLTDTQYF. The CDR3 DNA is TGTGCCAGCAGCCGATCCGGCGGGGGTCTCACAGATACGCAGTATTTT.

V is TRBV4-1 and J is TRBJ1-6; no clear D. CDR3 length: 15 residues. Trimming pared 4 bases from V and 7 bases from J, leaving 14 bases between. Germline V CDR1 and CDR2: MGHRA, YSYEKL. Here the CDR3 DNA reads TGCGCCAGCAGCCCCTTTTCTCGGGAAAATTCACCCCTCCACTTT. Protein sequence: CASSPFSRENSPLHF.

This clonotype was seen a handful of times. V usage is TRBV30 and J usage is TRBJ2-5; D is undetermined. The CDR3 loop spans 12 amino acids. The germline V gene has CDR1 GTSNPN and CDR2 SVGIG (reference sequence). Between the trimmed V and J ends, which lost 2 bases and 3 bases, there was a span of 7 bases. In DNA form, the CDR3 reads TGTGCCTGGAGTTTTGCCAAAGAGACCCAGTACTTC. It translates to CAWSFAKETQYF. Combining the CDR3 with reference TRBV30 and TRBJ2-5 gives the whole variable domain SQTIHQWPATLVQPVGSPLSLECTVEGTSNPNLYWYRQAAGRGLQLLFYSVGIGQISSEVPQNLSASRPQDRQFILSSKKLLLSDSGFYLCAWSFAKETQYFGPGTRLLVL.

V gene TRBV6-7 combines with J gene TRBJ2-7; 7 bases agree with TRBD2. TRBV6-7 is noted as an ORF with a role that remains uncertain. The CDR3 totals 14 residues. V was clipped by 5 bases and J by 0 bases; unmatched bases: 4. This chain's CDR3 is CASSAGRNSYEQYF. The CDR3 DNA reads as TGTGCCAGCAGTGCCGGGAGGAACTCCTACGAGCAGTACTTC.

The chain couples TRBV11-2 to TRBJ2-1, with D perhaps assigned TRBD1 or TRBD2 (5 bases each). The DNA end favors TRBJ2-7, so the J call may be wrong. This CDR3 is built from 17 residues. Germline CDR1 and CDR2: SGHAT and FQNNGV. CDR3 region: CASSLSVAGSSYNEQYF. The DNA of the CDR3 is TGTGCCAGCAGCTTATCTGTTGCAGGGAGCTCCTACAATGAGCAGTACTTC.

The chain combines TRBV28 with TRBJ1-1; D not resolved. The CDR3 length is 12 residues. Germline values: CDR1 MDHEN, CDR2 SYDVKM. The CDR3 here is CVIRSGNTEAFF. The CDR3 DNA reads as TGTGTTATCAGGTCGGGTAACACTGAAGCTTTCTTT.

This clonotype occurred a few times. V gene TRBV20-1 combines with J gene TRBJ2-6; 7 nucleotides match TRBD1. Looked up from germline, CDR1 is DFQATT and CDR2 is SNEGSKA (reference sequence). The V and J ends lost 3 bases and 1 base, in that order; junction bases with no gene match: 6. This CDR3 contains 16 residues. The CDR3 bases are TGCAGTGCTAGTGATAAGGGGGCTTCTGGGGCCAACGTCCTGACTTTC. Encoded protein: CSASDKGASGANVLTF.

The V and J genes are TRBV12-3 or TRBV12-4 and TRBJ2-1, with 13 bases fitting TRBD2. The end of the DNA fits TRBJ2-7 better, so the J call may be wrong. The CDR3 has 17 amino acids. The CDR3 DNA reads as TGTGCCAGCAGTGGACTAGCGGGGGAACCCTCCTACAATGAGCAGTACTTC. Protein product: CASSGLAGEPSYNEQYF.

This clonotype turned up a few times. This chain uses TRBV27 with TRBJ2-2; D unclear. The CDR3 contains 14 residues. Germline V gene data show CDR1 as MNHEY and CDR2 as SMNVEV (reference sequence). Between the trimmed V and J ends, which lost 2 bases and 1 base, there was a span of 5 bases. CDR3 DNA: TGTGCCAGCAGTTTAGCGGAGAACACCGGGGAGCTGTTTTTT. Protein product: CASSLAENTGELFF.

The table lists this clonotype with many counts. The J gene is TRBJ2-3, the V gene TRBV20-1; D possibly matches TRBD1 or TRBD2 (6 bases each). The CDR3 length is 14 residues. CDR1 is DFQATT, CDR2 SNEGSKA, per germline (reference sequence). Trimming took off 1 base at V and 6 bases at J, with 14 bases between the two ends. For the CDR3, the DNA is TGCAGTGCTAGAGTTGGGGGGCTTGCGGATACGCAGTATTTT. This codes for CSARVGGLADTQYF.

The rearrangement links TRBV12-5 to TRBJ1-2; 7 bases are shared with TRBD1. CDR1 LGHNT and CDR2 FRNRAP come from the germline V gene. V was pared by 1 base and J by 0 bases, with 2 bases of the junction left unmatched. The CDR3 loop spans 15 amino acids. In DNA form, the CDR3 reads TGTGCTAGTGGTTTGGGACAGGGTGCTAACTATGGCTACACCTTC. Translated, it gives CASGLGQGANYGYTF.